These 22 T cell receptor beta chains originate from one sample sequenced in a study of cytomegalovirus exposure and HLA in healthy donors. Repertoires were generated with immunoSEQ multiplex PCR, while TCRdb's copy carries only in-frame clones and drops some. The sample consists of over 130,000 clones, 85% to 90% of them appearing once. Sequencing was carried out using PBMCs. These receptor sequences come from a man aged 18 to 29 in good health and CMV-seropositive.

The genes are TRBV18 and TRBJ2-2; 8 bases agree with TRBD1. V was pared by 2 bases and J by 2 bases, with 7 bases of the junction left unmatched. This CDR3 is built from 17 residues. Looked up from germline, CDR1 is KGHSH and CDR2 is LQKENI. CDR3 sequence: CASSPSRQGANTGELFF. The CDR3, as DNA: TGTGCCAGCTCACCATCACGGCAGGGGGCTAACACCGGGGAGCTGTTTTTT.

The chain carries TRBV10-3 and TRBJ2-7; 8 nucleotides align to TRBD2. The CDR3 runs 16 residues. Unmatched junction bases numbered 13, after V lost 3 bases and J lost 6 bases. Germline V CDR1 and CDR2: ENHRY, SYGVKD. The CDR3 nucleotides read TGTGCCATCAGTGATCCAGCGGGAGTAAAGAAGGGCGAGCAGTACTTC. It is translated as CAISDPAGVKKGEQYF.

The chain links TRBV7-9 to TRBJ2-7, with 9 bases matching TRBD2. The germline gives CDR1 SEHNR, CDR2 FQNEAQ (reference sequence). The junction had 9 bases not matched to a gene; V was cut back by 5 bases and J by 4 bases. This CDR3 contains 15 residues. CDR3 bases: TGTGCCAGCAGCCGTTATAGCGGGAGACATTACGAGCAGTACTTC. Translated: CASSRYSGRHYEQYF.

The gene calls are TRBV4-1 and TRBJ2-1; 11 nucleotides match TRBD1. The V gene's germline CDR1 is MGHRA and CDR2 YSYEKL. The trim removed 5 bases at V and 7 bases at J, leaving 10 bases unmatched. The CDR3 is 16 amino acids. The CDR3 here is CASSRTGTGGGNEQFF. CDR3 sequence (DNA): TGCGCCAGCAGCAGAACCGGGACAGGGGGGGGGAATGAGCAGTTCTTC.

The rearrangement links TRBV5-1 to TRBJ2-1, with D maybe TRBD2 (6 bases). V was clipped by 0 bases and J by 11 bases, with 15 bases between them. The CDR3 totals 14 residues. CDR1 SGHRS and CDR2 YFSETQ come from the germline V gene. The CDR3 region is CASSLDMGGGKQFF. In nucleotides, the CDR3 is TGCGCCAGCAGCTTGGATATGGGAGGCGGGAAGCAGTTCTTC.

J is TRBJ1-2 and V is TRBV5-6; a weak D match, TRBD1 (6 bases). The CDR3 loop spans 14 amino acids. Looked up from germline, CDR1 is SGHDT and CDR2 is YYEEEE. The V end lost 4 bases, the J end lost 5 bases, and 15 bases lay between the germline ends. CDR3 amino acids: CASSLGGQGYGYTF. DNA for the CDR3: TGTGCCAGCAGCCTGGGTGGCCAGGGGTATGGCTACACCTTC.

This clone was found a few times. V gene TRBV7-9 combines with J gene TRBJ2-2; TRBD2 aligns across 12 bases. Unmatched junction bases numbered 5, after V lost 4 bases and J lost 5 bases. This CDR3 has 16 residues. Germline CDR1 reads SEHNR; CDR2 reads FQNEAQ (reference sequence). The CDR3 protein is CASSSTSGGITGELFF. The CDR3 DNA follows: TGTGCCAGCAGCTCGACTAGCGGGGGCATAACCGGGGAGCTGTTTTTT.

The chain uses TRBV11-2 and TRBJ2-2, with D maybe TRBD1 (6 bases). The CDR3 has 14 residues. Germline assignment: CDR1 SGHAT and CDR2 FQNNGV. V lost 3 bases and J 4 bases, leaving 9 bases between the germline ends. CDR3 loop: CASSFTGSTGELFF. The CDR3 nucleotides are TGTGCCAGCAGCTTTACAGGGAGCACCGGGGAGCTGTTTTTT.

The genes are TRBV6-1 and TRBJ1-5; 7 bases fit TRBD1. This CDR3 spans 14 amino acids. Trimming took 5 bases from V and 5 from J; bases not matched to a gene: 6. Germline V gene lookup returns CDR1 MNHNS and CDR2 SASEGT. The CDR3 is CASSLTGYDQPQHF. The CDR3 coding sequence is TGTGCCAGCAGTTTGACAGGGTATGATCAGCCCCAGCATTTT.

The chain has TRBV29-1 and TRBJ2-2; perhaps TRBD2 as D (6 bases). Germline CDR1 SQVTM, CDR2 ANQGSEA. The V and J ends lost 7 bases and 4 bases respectively, with 19 bases between them. The CDR3 is 15 residues long. Written as DNA, the CDR3 is TGCAGCGCGGAAGAGGGAGTGCGGGGCACCGGGGAGCTGTTTTTT. It codes for CSAEEGVRGTGELFF.

The rearrangement joins TRBV5-8 to TRBJ2-3; 11 nucleotides match TRBD2. The V segment lost 0 bases and the J segment 6 bases; nucleotides outside the gene matches: 15. CDR3 length: 19 residues. The germline V gene encodes CDR1 SGHTS and CDR2 YDEGEE. CDR3 nucleotide sequence: TGTGCCAGCAGCTTGGGACTAGCGGGATCCCGGAGAAAGGCGGATACGCAGTATTTT. Its protein is CASSLGLAGSRRKADTQYF. The variable domain in full, completed from reference TRBV5-8 and TRBJ2-3, reads EAGVTQSPTHLIKTRGQQATLRCSPISGHTSVYWYQQALGLGLQFLLWYDEGEERNRGNFPPRFSGRQFPNYSSELNVNALELEDSALYLCASSLGLAGSRRKADTQYFGPGTRLTVL.

The chain links TRBV4-1 to TRBJ2-1; the match to TRBD2 covers 11 bases. Germline CDR1 reads MGHRA; CDR2 reads YSYEKL. This CDR3 has 16 residues. V shed 0 bases, J shed 9 bases, and the junction held 7 bases outside the gene matches. CDR3 nucleotide sequence: TGCGCCAGCAGCCAAGACGACCTAGCGGGAGGAAGTGAGCAGTTCTTC. Protein: CASSQDDLAGGSEQFF.

The rearrangement joins TRBV10-3 to TRBJ2-1; 9 nucleotides line up with TRBD1. Per the germline V gene, CDR1 is ENHRY and CDR2 is SYGVKD. V trimming: 7 bases; J trimming: 9 bases; junction bases outside the gene matches: 4. The CDR3 is 12 residues long. CDR3 nucleotide sequence: TGTGCCATCAAGGACAGGGGACCTGAGCAGTTCTTC. It specifies CAIKDRGPEQFF.

V usage is TRBV19 and J usage is TRBJ2-7; 7 bases align to TRBD1. CDR3 size: 14 residues. Germline CDR1 reads LNHDA; CDR2 reads SQIVND (reference sequence). The ends lost 3 bases at V and 6 bases at J; junction bases unmatched: 8. CDR3 coding DNA: TGTGCCAGTAGTATGACAGGGTTTCTGGGCGAGCAGTACTTC. Its protein product is CASSMTGFLGEQYF.

V gene TRBV10-3 combines with J gene TRBJ2-2; TRBD2 matches 7 bases. This CDR3 is 17 amino acids long. Germline loops: CDR1 ENHRY, CDR2 SYGVKD. V lost 0 bases to trimming and J lost 5 bases; unmatched junction nucleotides: 9. CDR3: CAISESGASGGTGELFF. The CDR3 DNA sequence: TGTGCCATCAGTGAGTCCGGGGCTAGCGGAGGGACCGGGGAGCTGTTTTTT.

The chain couples TRBV2 to TRBJ2-2, with D possibly TRBD2 on 6 matching bases. Germline V gene sequence: CDR1 SNHLY, CDR2 FYNNEI. The CDR3 sequence is 13 residues long. The V gene lost 8 bases and the J gene lost 5 bases, with 12 bases spanning the gap. The CDR3 bases are TGTGCCAGCCTATATGGAGGGACCGGGGAGCTGTTTTTT. Amino acid sequence: CASLYGGTGELFF.

V usage is TRBV25-1 and J usage is TRBJ2-1; 12 nucleotides line up with TRBD2. V shed 7 bases, J shed 7 bases, and the junction held 5 bases outside the gene matches. The CDR3 runs to 14 residues. Germline loops: CDR1 MGHDK, CDR2 SYGVNS. CDR3 loop: CASTTSGRMNEQFF. In nucleotides, the CDR3 is TGTGCCAGCACTACTAGCGGGAGGATGAATGAGCAGTTCTTC.

This chain joins TRBV5-8 and TRBJ2-1; 10 positions agree with TRBD2. The CDR3 covers 18 residues. In germline, CDR1 is SGHTS, CDR2 YDEGEE. J lost 0 bases, V lost 0 bases, and 6 bases had no gene match. CDR3: CASSLVPSGRFSYNEQFF. The CDR3 region has the DNA TGTGCCAGCAGCTTGGTGCCTAGCGGGAGATTCTCCTACAATGAGCAGTTCTTC.

V and J are TRBV9 and TRBJ2-1; D uncertain. V lost 2 bases and J 5 bases, leaving 14 bases between the germline ends. The CDR3 is 15 residues long. Germline V lookup: CDR1 SGDLS, CDR2 YYNGEE. The CDR3 nucleotides are TGTGCCAGCAGCGTTAAGCCTGATTTTAACAATGAGCAGTTCTTC. Translating gives CASSVKPDFNNEQFF.

This clone appeared once. The rearrangement joins TRBV6-6 to TRBJ2-1; D is undetermined. The germline V gene encodes CDR1 MNHNY and CDR2 SVGAGI (reference sequence). Trimming took 6 bases from V and 6 from J, leaving 9 bases between them. The CDR3 totals 12 residues. The CDR3 here is CASRSNSNEQFF. The CDR3 bases are TGTGCCAGCAGATCTAACAGCAATGAGCAGTTCTTC.

J is TRBJ2-7 and V is TRBV6-6, with 8 nucleotides matching TRBD1. Germline loops: CDR1 MNHNY, CDR2 SVGAGI (reference sequence). CDR3 length equals 12 residues. V lost 9 bases, J lost 3 bases, and 4 bases stayed unmatched. CDR3 region: CASRQGFYEQYF. In DNA form, the CDR3 reads TGTGCCAGTCGACAGGGGTTCTACGAGCAGTACTTC.

The CDR3 here is CASSDGGYATDTQYF. The CDR3 DNA is TGCGCCAGCAGTGACGGGGGATATGCAACAGATACGCAGTATTTT. The rearrangement joins TRBV10-1 to TRBJ2-3, with D perhaps TRBD2 (6 bases). Per germline, CDR1 WNHNN and CDR2 SYGVQD (reference sequence). The CDR3 contains 15 residues. Trimming stripped 3 bases from V and 3 bases from J, with 13 bases between.